Listed below are T cell receptor beta chains from one sample, sequenced in a study of OX40 agonist ivuxolimab in advanced cancers. Assay used: immunoSEQ multiplex PCR; TCRdb lists only in-frame clones, some missing. The sample contains about 61,000 clones, 80% to 90% of which appear only once. Here the sequenced sample was CD4+ or CD8+ T cells sorted from blood, taken in a trial of the OX40 agonist ivuxolimab. Source of these receptors: an adult with an advanced solid tumor such as melanoma, head and neck, liver or kidney cancer. The CDR3 runs from the conserved cysteine through the conserved F or W. D genes are given only for firm matches. Not every row has a clone size; where given, it reads once, few, many or a size class.

J: TRBJ1-6
V: TRBV19
D: TRBD1
size: .
CDR3: CASRMDRSNNSPLHF
DNA: TGTGCCAGTAGGATGGACAGGAGTAATAATTCACCCCTCCACTTT

J: TRBJ2-1
V: TRBV5-1
D: TRBD1
size: few
CDR3: CASSLQGQGHYNEQFF
DNA: TGCGCCAGCAGCTTGCAGGGACAGGGACACTACAATGAGCAGTTCTTC

J: TRBJ1-2
V: TRBV18
D: .
size: .
CDR3: CASSPSDTRSYTF
DNA: TGTGCCAGCTCACCATCGGACACCAGGAGCTACACCTTC

J: TRBJ1-2
V: TRBV9
D: .
size: .
CDR3: CASSVQKPRDRDYGYTF
DNA: TGTGCCAGCAGCGTACAAAAACCAAGGGACCGCGACTATGGCTACACCTTC

J: TRBJ2-1
V: TRBV5-1
D: TRBD2
size: once
CDR3: CASSLEVGGPRDEQFF
DNA: TGCGCCAGCAGCTTGGAAGTGGGAGGGCCACGGGATGAGCAGTTCTTC

J: TRBJ1-4
V: TRBV6-1
D: .
size: .
CDR3: CASFQANEKLFF
DNA: TGTGCCAGCTTTCAGGCAAATGAAAAACTGTTTTTT

J: TRBJ2-3
V: TRBV11-2
D: .
size: .
CDR3: CASSLGVRTSTDTQYF
DNA: TGTGCCAGCAGCTTAGGGGTCCGGACAAGCACAGATACGCAGTATTTT

J: TRBJ2-7
V: TRBV6-1
D: TRBD1
size: .
CDR3: CASDNGGQGAREQYF
DNA: TGTGCCAGCGATAACGGTGGACAGGGGGCGAGGGAGCAGTACTTC

J: TRBJ2-5
V: TRBV10-1
D: TRBD1
size: .
CDR3: CASSEWDRKETQYF
DNA: TGCGCCAGCAGTGAGTGGGACAGAAAAGAGACCCAGTACTTC

J: TRBJ2-1
V: TRBV19
D: .
size: .
CDR3: CASSIGGGGVSGEQFF
DNA: TGTGCCAGTAGTATAGGAGGGGGGGGCGTATCGGGTGAGCAGTTCTTC

J: TRBJ2-3
V: TRBV27
D: TRBD2
size: .
CDR3: CASSLIGTRTDTQYF
DNA: TGTGCCAGCAGTTTAATAGGGACTAGGACAGATACGCAGTATTTT

J: TRBJ2-3
V: TRBV27
D: TRBD2
size: .
CDR3: CASSFSGIRSDTQYF
DNA: TGTGCCAGCAGTTTTAGCGGGATCCGTTCAGATACGCAGTATTTT

J: TRBJ2-7
V: TRBV6-5
D: .
size: .
CDR3: CASSLDSWSSYEQYF
DNA: TGTGCCAGCAGTTTGGACAGTTGGAGCTCCTACGAGCAGTACTTC

J: TRBJ1-5
V: TRBV7-2
D: .
size: .
CDR3: CASSLGGAINQPQHF
DNA: TGTGCCAGCAGCTTAGGGGGGGCTATCAATCAGCCCCAGCATTTT

J: TRBJ1-2
V: TRBV10-2
D: TRBD1
size: .
CDR3: CASSDGTGGGRGYTF
DNA: TGCGCCAGCAGTGATGGGACAGGAGGGGGACGCGGCTACACCTTC

J: TRBJ2-1
V: TRBV18
D: .
size: .
CDR3: CASSPGDTPSNEQFF
DNA: TGTGCCAGCTCACCAGGGGACACACCTAGCAATGAGCAGTTCTTC

J: TRBJ2-3
V: TRBV11-2
D: TRBD2
size: .
CDR3: CASSPPRGAGVSTQYF
DNA: TGTGCCAGCAGCCCTCCGCGGGGGGCGGGAGTGAGTACGCAGTATTTT

J: TRBJ2-7
V: TRBV10-3
D: .
size: .
CDR3: CAISDPTHSDGYEQYF
DNA: TGTGCCATCAGTGACCCCACCCATTCGGACGGCTACGAGCAGTACTTC

J: TRBJ2-7
V: TRBV19
D: .
size: .
CDR3: CASSLAGGPFYEQYF
DNA: TGTGCCAGTAGTCTCGCCGGCGGGCCCTTCTACGAGCAGTACTTC

J: TRBJ1-1
V: TRBV2
D: .
size: .
CDR3: CASSERGEGEAFF
DNA: TGTGCCAGCAGTGAAAGGGGAGAAGGGGAAGCTTTCTTT

J: TRBJ2-3
V: TRBV4-3
D: .
size: once
CDR3: CASSQEEPGDTQYF
DNA: TGCGCCAGCAGCCAAGAGGAGCCGGGGGATACGCAGTATTTT

J: TRBJ2-1
V: TRBV29-1
D: .
size: .
CDR3: CSVEGHQTANEQFF
DNA: TGCAGCGTTGAGGGTCACCAGACTGCCAATGAGCAGTTCTTC

J: TRBJ2-1
V: TRBV4-1
D: TRBD1
size: .
CDR3: CASSHPDRVGGEQFF
DNA: TGCGCCAGCAGCCACCCAGACAGGGTCGGAGGTGAGCAGTTCTTC

J: TRBJ2-7
V: TRBV6-6
D: TRBD1
size: .
CDR3: CASSPTGAGDEQYF
DNA: TGTGCCAGCAGCCCTACAGGGGCAGGGGACGAGCAGTACTTC

J: TRBJ2-2
V: TRBV28
D: .
size: few
CDR3: CASSRLFTGELFF
DNA: TGTGCCAGCAGTCGACTTTTCACCGGGGAGCTGTTTTTT

J: TRBJ2-7
V: TRBV7-9
D: TRBD1
size: .
CDR3: CASSLASRTGVFYEQYF
DNA: TGTGCCAGCAGCTTAGCCTCGAGGACAGGGGTTTTCTACGAGCAGTACTTC

J: TRBJ1-5
V: TRBV6-6
D: .
size: .
CDR3: CASNPASSLGQPQHF
DNA: TGTGCCAGCAACCCAGCAAGCAGCCTCGGTCAGCCCCAGCATTTT

J: TRBJ2-5
V: TRBV2
D: .
size: once
CDR3: CASSEDQEGWWLGTQYF
DNA: TGTGCCAGCAGTGAAGACCAGGAAGGTTGGTGGTTGGGGACCCAGTACTTC

J: TRBJ2-4
V: TRBV29-1
D: TRBD1
size: .
CDR3: CSVEDRGPLAKNIQYF
DNA: TGCAGCGTTGAAGATAGGGGGCCTCTAGCCAAAAACATTCAGTACTTC

J: TRBJ2-7
V: TRBV6-5
D: TRBD1
size: .
CDR3: CASSYAGQGGSYEQYF
DNA: TGTGCCAGCAGTTACGCGGGACAGGGCGGCTCCTACGAGCAGTACTTC

J: TRBJ2-2
V: TRBV19
D: .
size: .
CDR3: CASREGDRRYTGELFF
DNA: TGTGCCAGTAGAGAGGGAGACAGGAGATACACCGGGGAGCTGTTTTTT

J: TRBJ1-2
V: TRBV30
D: .
size: .
CDR3: CAWTPRQDYGYTF
DNA: TGTGCCTGGACCCCCCGACAGGATTATGGCTACACCTTC

J: TRBJ1-2
V: TRBV2
D: .
size: .
CDR3: CASSIVGPKLNYGYTF
DNA: TGTGCCAGCAGTATAGTGGGACCGAAACTAAACTATGGCTACACCTTC

J: TRBJ2-2
V: TRBV7-9
D: .
size: .
CDR3: CASSLGTTNTGELFF
DNA: TGTGCCAGCAGCTTAGGGACGACGAACACCGGGGAGCTGTTTTTT

J: TRBJ1-5
V: TRBV6-1
D: .
size: .
CDR3: CASSEGAGNQPQHF
DNA: TGTGCCAGCAGTGAGGGGGCGGGCAATCAGCCCCAGCATTTT

J: TRBJ2-3
V: TRBV11-3
D: .
size: .
CDR3: CASSFRETDTQYF
DNA: TGTGCCAGCAGTTTCAGGGAAACAGATACGCAGTATTTT

J: TRBJ1-4
V: TRBV27
D: .
size: .
CDR3: CASSLSLGRHNEKLFF
DNA: TGTGCCAGCAGTTTATCATTGGGCAGACATAATGAAAAACTGTTTTTT

J: TRBJ2-4
V: TRBV30
D: .
size: .
CDR3: CAWSGQGLDIQYF
DNA: TGTGCCTGGAGTGGGCAGGGGTTAGACATTCAGTACTTC

J: TRBJ2-1
V: TRBV6-1
D: TRBD1
size: .
CDR3: CASSELTGVTYNEQFF
DNA: TGTGCCAGCAGTGAACTGACAGGGGTCACCTACAATGAGCAGTTCTTC

J: TRBJ1-2
V: TRBV6-6
D: TRBD1
size: .
CDR3: CASRPQGGNYGYTF
DNA: TGTGCCAGCAGGCCACAGGGGGGGAACTATGGCTACACCTTC

J: TRBJ1-2
V: TRBV5-4
D: TRBD1
size: .
CDR3: CASSVQGNYGYTF
DNA: TGTGCCAGCAGCGTACAGGGGAACTATGGCTACACCTTC

J: TRBJ2-7
V: TRBV5-1
D: .
size: .
CDR3: CASSWTVNSYEQYF
DNA: TGCGCCAGCAGCTGGACAGTTAACTCCTACGAGCAGTACTTC

J: TRBJ1-5
V: TRBV30
D: TRBD1
size: .
CDR3: CAWSGTGNQPQHF
DNA: TGTGCCTGGAGCGGGACAGGGAATCAGCCCCAGCATTTT

J: TRBJ2-4
V: TRBV19
D: TRBD2
size: .
CDR3: CASKVSGEENIQYF
DNA: TGTGCCAGTAAGGTTAGCGGGGAGGAAAACATTCAGTACTTC

J: TRBJ2-2
V: TRBV7-9
D: .
size: .
CDR3: CASSSHSGARLTGELFF
DNA: TGTGCCAGCAGCTCTCACTCAGGGGCGCGGCTCACCGGGGAGCTGTTTTTT

J: TRBJ2-3
V: TRBV6-4
D: TRBD2
size: .
CDR3: CASKREDTQYF
DNA: TGTGCCAGCAAGCGGGAAGATACGCAGTATTTT

J: TRBJ1-2
V: TRBV30
D: TRBD1
size: once
CDR3: CACLGGQGALHYGYTF
DNA: TGTGCCTGCCTCGGCGGACAGGGGGCCCTGCATTATGGCTACACCTTC

J: TRBJ1-6
V: TRBV28
D: .
size: .
CDR3: CASSLGGASYNSPLHF
DNA: TGTGCCAGCAGTTTAGGCGGGGCCTCCTATAATTCACCCCTCCACTTT

J: TRBJ1-3
V: TRBV6-5
D: TRBD1
size: .
CDR3: CASRGTGGGNTIYF
DNA: TGTGCCAGCAGGGGAACAGGGGGTGGAAACACCATATATTTT

J: TRBJ2-1
V: TRBV7-8
D: TRBD2
size: once
CDR3: CASSFWTSGGLDNEQFF
DNA: TGTGCCAGCAGCTTTTGGACTAGCGGGGGGTTGGACAATGAGCAGTTCTTC

J: TRBJ2-3
V: TRBV19
D: .
size: .
CDR3: CASSAHTGGSTDTQYF
DNA: TGTGCCAGTAGTGCCCATACTGGCGGGAGCACAGATACGCAGTATTTT

J: TRBJ2-2
V: TRBV5-1
D: .
size: .
CDR3: CASSAGFAGELFF
DNA: TGCGCCAGCAGTGCGGGGTTTGCCGGGGAGCTGTTTTTT

J: TRBJ1-2
V: TRBV4-3
D: .
size: .
CDR3: CASSRNGYGYTF
DNA: TGCGCCAGCAGCCGAAATGGGTATGGCTACACCTTC

J: TRBJ2-3
V: TRBV25-1
D: .
size: .
CDR3: CASSEAGGTDTQYF
DNA: TGTGCCAGCAGTGAAGCTGGGGGCACAGATACGCAGTATTTT

J: TRBJ1-2
V: TRBV2
D: TRBD1
size: once
CDR3: CASSGGGQGVYGYTF
DNA: TGTGCCAGCAGTGGAGGAGGACAGGGAGTCTATGGCTACACCTTC

J: TRBJ1-2
V: TRBV10-3
D: TRBD1
size: .
CDR3: CAIRKTGEYGYTF
DNA: TGTGCCATCAGGAAGACAGGGGAATATGGCTACACCTTC

J: TRBJ2-7
V: TRBV7-2
D: .
size: .
CDR3: CVSSSYSSYEQYF
DNA: TGTGTCAGCAGCTCGTACAGCTCCTACGAGCAGTACTTC

J: TRBJ2-3
V: TRBV5-1
D: TRBD2
size: .
CDR3: CASSRREGSTDTQYF
DNA: TGCGCCAGCAGTAGGAGGGAGGGAAGCACAGATACGCAGTATTTT

J: TRBJ2-7
V: TRBV10-1
D: TRBD1
size: .
CDR3: CASRPGQGYEQYF
DNA: TGCGCCAGCAGGCCGGGACAGGGCTACGAGCAGTACTTC

J: TRBJ2-1
V: TRBV7-2
D: .
size: .
CDR3: CASSLGGKGVNEQFF
DNA: TGTGCCAGCAGCTTAGGAGGGAAGGGGGTCAATGAGCAGTTCTTC